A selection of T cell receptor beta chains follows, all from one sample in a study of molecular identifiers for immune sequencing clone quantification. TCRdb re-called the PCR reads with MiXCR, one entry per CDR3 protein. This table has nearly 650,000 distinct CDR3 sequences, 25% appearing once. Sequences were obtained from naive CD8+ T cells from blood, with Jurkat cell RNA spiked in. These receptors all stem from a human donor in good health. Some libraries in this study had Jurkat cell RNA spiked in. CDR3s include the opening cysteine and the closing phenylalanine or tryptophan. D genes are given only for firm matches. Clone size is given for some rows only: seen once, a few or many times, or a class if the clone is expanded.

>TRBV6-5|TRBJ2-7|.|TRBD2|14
TGTGCCAGCACTCCCGGCGGGAGTCTGGCCGAGCAGTACTTC
CASTPGGSLAEQYF
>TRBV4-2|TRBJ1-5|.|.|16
TGTGCCAGCAGCCAAGGATTAGGCGGAGGTAATCAGCCCCAGCATTTT
CASSQGLGGGNQPQHF
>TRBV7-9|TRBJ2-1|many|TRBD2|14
TGTGCCAGCAGCTTAGAACTAGCGCCCTTTGAGCAGTTCTTC
CASSLELAPFEQFF
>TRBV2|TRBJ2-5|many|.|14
TGTGCCAGCTGCCAAGGGGAATTCCAAGAGACCCAGTACTTC
CASCQGEFQETQYF
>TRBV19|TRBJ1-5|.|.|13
TGTGCCAGTAGCGATGAGGATTGGCAGCCCCAGCATTTT
CASSDEDWQPQHF
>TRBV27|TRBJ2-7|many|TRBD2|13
TGTGCCAGCAGTCCGAGACTAGCGTACGAGCAGTACTTC
CASSPRLAYEQYF
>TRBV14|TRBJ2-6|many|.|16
TGTGCCAGCAGCCAAGTTCCGTTCTCTGGGGCCAACGTCCTGACTTTC
CASSQVPFSGANVLTF
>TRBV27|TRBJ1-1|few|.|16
TGTGCCAGCAGCGGTCTGTGGGGAGGGGGGGCCACTGAAGCTTTCTTT
CASSGLWGGGATEAFF
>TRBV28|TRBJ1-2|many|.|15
TGTGCCAGCAGTTCCCTAGACAGCTTCTACTATGGCTACACCTTC
CASSSLDSFYYGYTF
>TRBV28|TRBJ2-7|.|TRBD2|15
TGTGCCAGCAGGGGGGTTAGGCGGGAGACAAACGAGCAGTACTTC
CASRGVRRETNEQYF
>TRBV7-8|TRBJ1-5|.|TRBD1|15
TGTGCCAGCAGCTTAGGTGCAGGGGGCCCTCAGCCCCAGCATTTT
CASSLGAGGPQPQHF
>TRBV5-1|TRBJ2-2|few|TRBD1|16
TGCGCCAGCTTACCCCCGGACAGGATGGGCACCGGGGAGCTGTTTTTT
CASLPPDRMGTGELFF
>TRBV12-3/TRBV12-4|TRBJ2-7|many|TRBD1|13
TGCGCCAGCAGCCTGGGACAGTTCTACGAGCAGTACTTC
CASSLGQFYEQYF
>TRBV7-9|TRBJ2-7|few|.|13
TGTGCCAGCAGCTTCTGGGGTCCCTACGAGCAGTACTTC
CASSFWGPYEQYF